The next 5 T cell receptor beta chains were all read from a single sample in a study of T cell responses to AZD1222 COVID-19 vaccine. Measured with immunoSEQ multiplex PCR; TCRdb has only the in-frame clones, and not every one. The table lists over 100,000 clones, more than 75% of them singletons. The sequenced sample was peripheral blood, obtained on day 0 of AZD1222 vaccination. These receptors came from an adult in good health.

The chain joins TRBV27 to TRBJ1-3; D perhaps matches TRBD1 (6 bases). The CDR3 contains 14 residues. Germline V gene lookup returns CDR1 MNHEY and CDR2 SMNVEV (reference sequence). V was clipped by 6 bases and J by 2 bases, with 11 bases between them. CDR3 amino acids: CASRPQGAGNTIYF. CDR3 nucleotide sequence: TGTGCCAGCAGACCACAGGGCGCTGGAAACACCATATATTTT.

The gene calls are TRBV6-2 or TRBV6-3 and TRBJ2-5; 7 nucleotides align to TRBD2. V lost 5 bases to trimming and J lost 2 bases; unmatched junction nucleotides: 2. The CDR3 runs 13 residues. Germline-derived CDR1 and CDR2 are MNHEY and SVGEGT. CDR3 sequence: CASSLAVQETQYF. The DNA of the CDR3 is TGTGCCAGCAGTCTAGCGGTTCAAGAGACCCAGTACTTC.

This chain links TRBV6-5 with TRBJ1-5; no clear D gene. CDR3 length: 14 amino acids. Trimming removed 6 bases from V and 0 bases from J, with 9 bases in between. Germline V lookup: CDR1 MNHEY, CDR2 SVGAGI. The CDR3 region has the DNA TGTGCCAGCAGCCAGCCTCCTAGCAATCAGCCCCAGCATTTT. Amino acids: CASSQPPSNQPQHF.

The chain is built from TRBV7-3 and TRBJ2-5, with TRBD2 matching over 10 bases. The germline V gene has CDR1 SGHTA and CDR2 FQGTGA. V lost 0 bases, J lost 5 bases, and 3 bases stayed unmatched. The CDR3 runs 15 residues. The CDR3 DNA sequence: TGTGCCAGCAGCTTAACGGGACTAGCGAGGGAGACCCAGTACTTC. Translated, it gives CASSLTGLARETQYF.

The V and J genes are TRBV18 and TRBJ2-1, with D perhaps matching TRBD2 (5 bases). Trimming pared 5 bases from V and 4 bases from J, leaving 9 bases between. CDR3 size: 13 residues. Germline-derived CDR1 and CDR2 are KGHSH and LQKENI. The CDR3: CASSWEMYNEQFF. CDR3 bases: TGTGCCAGCTCATGGGAGATGTACAATGAGCAGTTCTTC.